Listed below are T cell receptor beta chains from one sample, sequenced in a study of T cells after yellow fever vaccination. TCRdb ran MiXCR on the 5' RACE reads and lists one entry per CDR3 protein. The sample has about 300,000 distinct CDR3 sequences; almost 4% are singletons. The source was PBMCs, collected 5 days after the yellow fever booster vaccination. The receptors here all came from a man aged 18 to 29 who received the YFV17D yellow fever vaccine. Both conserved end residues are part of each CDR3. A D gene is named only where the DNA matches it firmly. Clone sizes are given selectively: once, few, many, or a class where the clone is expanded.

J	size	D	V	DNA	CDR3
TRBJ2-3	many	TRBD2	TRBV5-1	TGCGCCAGCGACCTACTAGCGGGGGGTAATACGCAGTATTTT	CASDLLAGGNTQYF
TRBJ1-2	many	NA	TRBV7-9	TGTGCCAGCACCTTCGACTTTTCTGGCTACACCTTC	CASTFDFSGYTF
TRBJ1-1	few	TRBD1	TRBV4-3	TGCGCCAGCAGCCAGGACAGGACTGAAGCTTTCTTT	CASSQDRTEAFF
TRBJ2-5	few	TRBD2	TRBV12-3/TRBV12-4	TGTGCCAGCACCTTGGGCCTAGCGGGGGGTCAACAAGAGACCCAGTACTTC	CASTLGLAGGQQETQYF
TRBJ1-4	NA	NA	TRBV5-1	TGCGCCAGCAGCTCTGGGACTACAACTAATGAAAAACTGTTTTTT	CASSSGTTTNEKLFF
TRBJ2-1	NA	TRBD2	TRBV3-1	TGTGCCAGCAGCCAGGGACTAGCGGGGGACAATGAGCAGTTCTTC	CASSQGLAGDNEQFF
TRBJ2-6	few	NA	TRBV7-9	TGTGCCAGCACCTCTTGGGACTCTGGGGCCAACGTCCTGACTTTC	CASTSWDSGANVLTF
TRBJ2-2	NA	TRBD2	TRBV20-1	TGCAGTGCTCGTTTTGCGGGGGGCGGCACCGGGGAGCTGTTTTTT	CSARFAGGGTGELFF
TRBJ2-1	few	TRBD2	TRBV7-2	TGTGCCAGCAGCCAATCTAGCGGGGGGGCGTACAATGAGCAGTTCTTC	CASSQSSGGAYNEQFF
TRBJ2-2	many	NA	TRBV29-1	TGCAGCGTTGGAAGCCCGGCGGAGCTGTTTTTT	CSVGSPAELFF
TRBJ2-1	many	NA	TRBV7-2	TGTGCCAGCAGCTTAGAGGTTTTCTCCTACAATGAGCAGTTCTTC	CASSLEVFSYNEQFF
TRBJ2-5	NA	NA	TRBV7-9	TGTGCCAGCAGCTTTATCAGGGCAAAAAAGAAAGAGACCCAGTACTTC	CASSFIRAKKKETQYF
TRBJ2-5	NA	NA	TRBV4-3	TGCGCCAGCAGCCAAGGAACCTTAGCCCTCGAGAGGGAGACCCAGTACTTC	CASSQGTLALERETQYF
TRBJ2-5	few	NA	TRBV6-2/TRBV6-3	TGTGCCAGCAGACCCGGACACCTCAACACGGAGACCCAGTACTTC	CASRPGHLNTETQYF
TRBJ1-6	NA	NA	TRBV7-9	TGTGCCAGCAGACCCGACGCAGCTTATAATTCACCCCTCCACTTT	CASRPDAAYNSPLHF
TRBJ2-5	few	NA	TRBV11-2	TGTGCCAGCAGCTTAGACTGGGGGGAACCGTCTCAAGAGACCCAGTACTTC	CASSLDWGEPSQETQYF
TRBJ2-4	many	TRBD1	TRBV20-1	TGCAGTGCCAGAAGGAGAAGGGGGCCCTTAGCCAAAAACATTCAGTACTTC	CSARRRRGPLAKNIQYF
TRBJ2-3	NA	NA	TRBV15	TGTGCCACCAGCAGAGACAGGGTAGAGACAGATACGCAGTATTTT	CATSRDRVETDTQYF
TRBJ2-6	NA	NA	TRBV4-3	TGCGCCAGCAGCCAAGTTTATGGGATAGGGGCCAACGTCCTGACTTTC	CASSQVYGIGANVLTF
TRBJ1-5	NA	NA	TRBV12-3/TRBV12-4	TGTGCCAGCAGTACCTATCAGGGTCAGCCCCAGCATTTT	CASSTYQGQPQHF
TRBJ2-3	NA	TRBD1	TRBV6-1	TGTGCCAGCAGTGAAAGGAAGGACAGGGTCACAGATACGCAGTATTTT	CASSERKDRVTDTQYF
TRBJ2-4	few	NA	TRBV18	TGTGCCAGCTCACCGAAATTCGCGGACATTCAGTACTTC	CASSPKFADIQYF
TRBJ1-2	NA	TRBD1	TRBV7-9	TGTGCCAGCGGAGGGACAGTCAGAACATACTATGGCTACACCTTC	CASGGTVRTYYGYTF
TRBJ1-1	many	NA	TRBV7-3	TGTGCCAGCTCGGGACACTACACTGAAGCTTTCTTT	CASSGHYTEAFF
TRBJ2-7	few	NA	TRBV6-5	TGTGCCAGCACTCTTATGACCGGGTCCCTCTACGAGCAGTACTTC	CASTLMTGSLYEQYF
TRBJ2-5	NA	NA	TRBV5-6	TGTGCCAGCAGCGCGCGCTCCGGAGAGACCCAGTACTTC	CASSARSGETQYF
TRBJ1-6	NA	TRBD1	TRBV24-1	TGTGCCACCAGTGGGGACAGGGTATCACCCCTCCACTTT	CATSGDRVSPLHF
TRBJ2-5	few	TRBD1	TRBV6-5	TGTGCCAGCAGCCGGGACAGGGGGGCACTTGAGACCCAGTACTTC	CASSRDRGALETQYF
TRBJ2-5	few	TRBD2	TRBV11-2	TGTGCCAGCAACCCGGGACTAGTCAGTGGAGAGACCCAGTACTTC	CASNPGLVSGETQYF